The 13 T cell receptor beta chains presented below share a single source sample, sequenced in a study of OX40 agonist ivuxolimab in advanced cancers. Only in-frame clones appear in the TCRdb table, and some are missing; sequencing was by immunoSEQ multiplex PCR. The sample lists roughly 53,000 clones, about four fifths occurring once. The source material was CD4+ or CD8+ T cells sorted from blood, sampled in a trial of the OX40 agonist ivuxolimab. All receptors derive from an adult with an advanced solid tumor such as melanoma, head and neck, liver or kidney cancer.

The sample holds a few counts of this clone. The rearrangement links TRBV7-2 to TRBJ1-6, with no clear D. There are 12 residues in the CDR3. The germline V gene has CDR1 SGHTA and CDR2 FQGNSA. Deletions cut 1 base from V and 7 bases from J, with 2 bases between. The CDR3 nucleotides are TGTGCCAGCAGCTTAGGGAATTCACCCCTCCACTTT. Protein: CASSLGNSPLHF.

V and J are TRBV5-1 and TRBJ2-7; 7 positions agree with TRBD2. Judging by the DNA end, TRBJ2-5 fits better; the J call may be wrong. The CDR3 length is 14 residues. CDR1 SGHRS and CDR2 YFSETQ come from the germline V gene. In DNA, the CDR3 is TGCGCCAGCAGACCCCTAGCGGATCAAGAGACCCAGTACTTC. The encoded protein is CASRPLADQETQYF.

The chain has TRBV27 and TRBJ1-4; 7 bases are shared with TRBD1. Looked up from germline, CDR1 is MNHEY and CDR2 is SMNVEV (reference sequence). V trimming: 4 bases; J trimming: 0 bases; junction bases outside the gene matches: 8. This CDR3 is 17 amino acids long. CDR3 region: CASSSGQRRPTNEKLFF. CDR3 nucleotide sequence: TGTGCCAGCAGTTCGGGACAGAGAAGACCAACTAATGAAAAACTGTTTTTT. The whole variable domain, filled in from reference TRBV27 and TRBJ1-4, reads EAQVTQNPRYLITVTGKKLTVTCSQNMNHEYMSWYRQDPGLGLRQIYYSMNVEVTDKGDVPEGYKVSRKEKRNFPLILESPSPNQTSLYFCASSSGQRRPTNEKLFFGSGTQLSVL.

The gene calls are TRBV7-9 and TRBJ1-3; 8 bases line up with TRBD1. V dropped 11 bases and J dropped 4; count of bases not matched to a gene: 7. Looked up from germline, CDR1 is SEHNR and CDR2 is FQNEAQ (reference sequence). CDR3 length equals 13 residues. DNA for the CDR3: TGTGCCCTCCCGCAGGGGGCAGGAAACACCATATATTTT. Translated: CALPQGAGNTIYF.

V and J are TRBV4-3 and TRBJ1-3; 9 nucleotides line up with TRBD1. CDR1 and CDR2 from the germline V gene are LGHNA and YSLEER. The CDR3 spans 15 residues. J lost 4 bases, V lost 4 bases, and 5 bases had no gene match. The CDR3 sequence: CASSRDRAVGNTIYF. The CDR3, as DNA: TGCGCCAGCAGCCGGGACAGGGCGGTAGGAAACACCATATATTTT.

CDR3 protein: CASSQGGQDGEKLFF. CDR3 coding DNA: TGTGCCAGCAGCCAAGGGGGCCAGGATGGAGAAAAACTGTTTTTT. The genes are TRBV4-2 and TRBJ1-4, with TRBD1 as a possible D gene (5 bases). Germline CDR1 reads LGHNA; CDR2 reads YNFKEQ. The CDR3 has 15 amino acids. Trimming cost V 1 base and J 8 bases, with 14 bases left between them.

CDR3 sequence (DNA): TGCGCCAGCATAGGACAGGGGGATTCCCAAGAGACCCAGTACTTC. Residues: CASIGQGDSQETQYF. The chain uses TRBV5-1 and TRBJ2-5; 10 nucleotides line up with TRBD1. Germline loops: CDR1 SGHRS, CDR2 YFSETQ. The V segment lost 6 bases and the J segment 1 base; nucleotides outside the gene matches: 6. The CDR3 covers 15 residues.

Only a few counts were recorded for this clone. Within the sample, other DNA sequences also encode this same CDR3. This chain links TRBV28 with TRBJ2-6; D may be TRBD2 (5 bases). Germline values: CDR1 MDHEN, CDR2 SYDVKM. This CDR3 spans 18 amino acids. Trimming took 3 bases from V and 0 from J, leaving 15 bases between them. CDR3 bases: TGTGCCAGCAGTTTTGGGAGCTACCTCCTCTCTGGGGCCAACGTCCTGACTTTC. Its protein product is CASSFGSYLLSGANVLTF.

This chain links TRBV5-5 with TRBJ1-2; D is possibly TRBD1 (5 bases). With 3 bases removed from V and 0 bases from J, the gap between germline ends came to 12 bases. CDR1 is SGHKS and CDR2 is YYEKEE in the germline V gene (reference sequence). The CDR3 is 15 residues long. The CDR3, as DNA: TGTGCCAGCAGCTACCTACTGACAGCTAACTATGGCTACACCTTC. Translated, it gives CASSYLLTANYGYTF.

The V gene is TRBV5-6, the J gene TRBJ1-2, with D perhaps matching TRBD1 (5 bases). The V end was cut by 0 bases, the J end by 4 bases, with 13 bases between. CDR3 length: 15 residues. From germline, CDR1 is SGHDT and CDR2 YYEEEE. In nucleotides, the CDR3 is TGTGCCAGCAGCTTGGTTTTTCAGGGAAGCTATGGCTACACCTTC. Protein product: CASSLVFQGSYGYTF. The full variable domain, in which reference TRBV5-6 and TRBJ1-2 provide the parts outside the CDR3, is DAGVTQSPTHLIKTRGQQVTLRCSPKSGHDTVSWYQQALGQGPQFIFQYYEEEERQRGNFPDRFSGHQFPNYSSELNVNALLLGDSALYLCASSLVFQGSYGYTFGSGTRLTVV.

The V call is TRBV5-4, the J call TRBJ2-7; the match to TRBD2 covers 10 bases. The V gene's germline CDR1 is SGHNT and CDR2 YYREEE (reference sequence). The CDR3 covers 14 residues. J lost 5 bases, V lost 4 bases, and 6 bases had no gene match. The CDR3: CASSRAGGWNEQYF. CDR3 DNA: TGTGCCAGCAGCCGAGCGGGGGGGTGGAACGAGCAGTACTTC.

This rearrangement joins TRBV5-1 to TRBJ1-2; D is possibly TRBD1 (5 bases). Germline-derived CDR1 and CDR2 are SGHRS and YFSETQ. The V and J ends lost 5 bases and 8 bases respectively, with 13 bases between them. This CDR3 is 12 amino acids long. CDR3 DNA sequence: TGCGCCAGCAGGCCGGACACCCGAGGCTACACCTTC. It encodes CASRPDTRGYTF.

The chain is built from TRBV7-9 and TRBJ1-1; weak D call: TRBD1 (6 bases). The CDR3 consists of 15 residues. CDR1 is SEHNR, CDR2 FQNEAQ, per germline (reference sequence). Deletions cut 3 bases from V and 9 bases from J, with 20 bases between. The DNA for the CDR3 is TGTGCCAGCAGCTTTGGAGAACAGGGACGACTTAAAGCTTTCTTT. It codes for CASSFGEQGRLKAFF.